This T cell receptor (beta chain) originates from a study of blood T cell repertoires in COVID-19. Background on the study: Samples of COVID-19 (acute and convalescent) were obtained from the United States, Italy and Spain. Sample material is recorded as cDNA or gDNA derived from T cells, B-cell-depleted T cells, or PBMCs.

The CDR3 loop spans 14 amino acids. J was trimmed by 7 bases and V by 7 bases; bases with no gene match: 6. Germline lookup yields CDR1 SNHLY and CDR2 FYNNEI. Source study methods: Using reference gene primer amplification, nucleated cell counts were estimated. TCRdb's copy holds only in-frame clones and misses some; the assay was immunoSEQ multiplex PCR. D and trimming were read from the DNA, whereas the V and J calls and clone size are those reported in that table. The sample lists some 290,000 clones, about 86% occurring once. Seattle enrolled patients during active infection and tracked them longitudinally.

The receptor's source is a woman under 40 with COVID-19, enrolled during active disease. This chain links TRBV2 with TRBJ2-1, with TRBD2 identical over 11 bases. Sequencing used peripheral blood. In nucleotides, the CDR3 is TGTGCCAGCATCGTAGCGGGGGGGAGTAATGAGCAGTTCTTC. It is translated as CASIVAGGSNEQFF.